This T cell receptor (beta chain) was retrieved from a study of blood T cell repertoires in COVID-19. Study-wide context: The study drew acute and convalescent COVID-19 samples from the United States, Italy and Spain. T cells, B-cell-depleted T cells, or PBMCs provided the cDNA or gDNA that served as material.

Under the authors' procedure: Amplified reference gene primers provided the basis for estimating nucleated cell counts. The data were produced by immunoSEQ multiplex PCR, yet TCRdb's version contains in-frame clones alone and is incomplete. D and trimming come from the DNA, and the V and J calls and clone size come from that table. The sample consists of 45,000 to 55,000 clones, roughly 83% of them appearing once. J gave up 5 bases and V 6 bases, and 5 bases lay outside the gene matches. Looked up from germline, CDR1 is LNHDA and CDR2 is SQIVND (reference sequence). The CDR3 is made up of 14 amino acids.

Sequenced input: peripheral blood. This chain joins TRBV19 and TRBJ1-2; TRBD1 matches at 11 bases. The sequence came from a human donor in a cohort sampled during active COVID-19. CDR3 protein: CASRGTGGSYGYTF. The DNA of the CDR3 is TGTGCCAGTAGAGGGACAGGGGGTTCTTATGGCTACACCTTC. The entire variable domain, with the rest obtained from reference TRBV19 and TRBJ1-2, is as follows: DGGITQSPKYLFRKEGQNVTLSCEQNLNHDAMYWYRQDPGQGLRLIYYSQIVNDFQKGDIAEGYSVSREKKESFPLTVTSAQKNPTAFYLCASRGTGGSYGYTFGSGTRLTVV.